A single sample is the source of the 25 T cell receptor beta chains below, sequenced in a study of blood T cell repertoires in COVID-19. TCRdb's copy holds only in-frame clones and misses some; the assay was immunoSEQ multiplex PCR. This table has 150,000 to 200,000 clones, around 83% appearing once. The sequencing input was peripheral blood. Receptor source: a woman aged 55-70 years with acute or convalescent COVID-19.

This chain uses TRBV28 with TRBJ2-7; TRBD2 aligns across 7 bases. The trim removed 6 bases at V and 3 bases at J, leaving 11 bases unmatched. CDR3 length: 15 amino acids. Germline values: CDR1 MDHEN, CDR2 SYDVKM. The DNA of the CDR3 is TGTGCCAGCAGCCTTGGGGGGGTCCGCGACTACGAGCAGTACTTC. Translation gives CASSLGGVRDYEQYF.

This clone was seen a few times. This sample includes further DNA sequences coding for the same CDR3. The chain recombines TRBV30 with TRBJ1-1; D unresolved. V lost 0 bases, J lost 1 base, and 12 bases lay in between. This CDR3 has 15 amino acids. Germline V CDR1 and CDR2: GTSNPN, SVGIG (reference sequence). The CDR3 DNA sequence: TGTGCCTGGAGTGTAGGCGGGCCGCCGAACACTGAAGCTTTCTTT. Protein product: CAWSVGGPPNTEAFF.

V and J are TRBV9 and TRBJ1-3; the D gene is possibly TRBD1 (5 bases). V lost 0 bases and J 0 bases, leaving 10 bases between the germline ends. The CDR3 runs to 16 residues. Germline assignment: CDR1 SGDLS and CDR2 YYNGEE. The CDR3 DNA follows: TGTGCCAGCAGCGTAGCCGGGGGTTTCTCTGGAAACACCATATATTTT. Its translation: CASSVAGGFSGNTIYF.

In nucleotides, the CDR3 is TGTGCTAGTGGTTTGGTACTAGGCGGTCTCGTCGGTGGCTACACCTTC. This translates into CASGLVLGGLVGGYTF. V and J are TRBV12-5 and TRBJ1-2, with D hard to call. The germline V and J ends were trimmed by 0 bases and 7 bases, with 18 bases remaining between them. Germline V gene sequence: CDR1 LGHNT, CDR2 FRNRAP. CDR3 length: 16 residues.

The V call is TRBV27, the J call TRBJ2-7; TRBD2 agrees at 11 bases. Germline V gene sequence: CDR1 MNHEY, CDR2 SMNVEV (reference sequence). There are 15 residues in the CDR3. V lost 7 bases and J lost 4; bases outside the gene matches: 9. CDR3 sequence: CASKTSGSAGYEQYF. CDR3 coding DNA: TGTGCCAGCAAAACTAGCGGGAGTGCCGGGTACGAGCAGTACTTC.

The genes are TRBV19 and TRBJ2-3, with a possible D match to TRBD1 (5 bases). The CDR3 consists of 13 residues. From germline, CDR1 is LNHDA and CDR2 SQIVND (reference sequence). Trimming removed 3 bases at V and 4 bases at J, with 8 bases between. The CDR3 nucleotides read TGTGCCAGTAGTATGCAACAGGCAGATACGCAGTATTTT. Translating gives CASSMQQADTQYF. The variable domain in full, with the rest retrieved from reference TRBV19 and TRBJ2-3, is DGGITQSPKYLFRKEGQNVTLSCEQNLNHDAMYWYRQDPGQGLRLIYYSQIVNDFQKGDIAEGYSVSREKKESFPLTVTSAQKNPTAFYLCASSMQQADTQYFGPGTRLTVL.

This sequence joins TRBV9 and TRBJ2-5; D might be TRBD2 (5 bases). Germline V gene data show CDR1 as SGDLS and CDR2 as YYNGEE. The CDR3 length is 18 residues. Trimming left V 0 bases short and J 1 base short, with 19 bases between. This CDR3 is CASSVGPMGDNSQETQYF. The CDR3 region has the DNA TGTGCCAGCAGCGTAGGACCGATGGGAGACAACTCCCAAGAGACCCAGTACTTC. Together with reference TRBV9 and TRBJ2-5, the CDR3 gives the full variable domain: DSGVTQTPKHLITATGQRVTLRCSPRSGDLSVYWYQQSLDQGLQFLIQYYNGEERAKGNILERFSAQQFPDLHSELNLSSLELGDSALYFCASSVGPMGDNSQETQYFGPGTRLLVL.

This sequence joins TRBV5-5 and TRBJ1-6; 7 bases fit TRBD1. The CDR3 is 19 amino acids. Germline lookup yields CDR1 SGHKS and CDR2 YYEKEE (reference sequence). The ends lost 4 bases at V and 2 bases at J; junction bases unmatched: 15. Here the CDR3 reads CASSSGQDPWRPYNSPLHF. The CDR3 DNA reads TGTGCCAGCAGCAGCGGACAGGATCCATGGAGACCCTATAATTCACCCCTCCACTTT.

Only a few counts were recorded for this clone. This rearrangement joins TRBV3-1 (or the pseudogene TRBV3-2) to TRBJ1-5; TRBD1 aligns across 8 bases. The CDR3 is 15 amino acids. From germline, CDR1 is LGHDT and CDR2 YNNKEL (reference sequence). V gave up 4 bases and J gave up 4 bases; unmatched junction bases: 6. CDR3 region: CASSLGTGTNQPQHF. DNA for the CDR3: TGTGCCAGCAGCCTAGGGACAGGCACAAATCAGCCCCAGCATTTT.

The chain combines TRBV9 with TRBJ1-3; TRBD1 aligns across 7 bases. This CDR3 comprises 14 residues. The germline V gene has CDR1 SGDLS and CDR2 YYNGEE. V shed 2 bases, J shed 3 bases, and the junction held 2 bases outside the gene matches. CDR3 sequence reads: CASSVTGVGNTIYF. CDR3 bases: TGTGCCAGCAGCGTCACAGGGGTTGGAAACACCATATATTTT.

The rearrangement joins TRBV6-4 to TRBJ1-2; tentatively, D is TRBD1 (6 bases). Trimming pared 6 bases from V and 4 bases from J, leaving 15 bases between. The CDR3 totals 14 residues. Germline V lookup: CDR1 MRHNA, CDR2 SNTAGT. The CDR3, as DNA: TGTGCCAGCAGCCCGACAGGTGGGGTCTATGGCTACACCTTC. Encoded protein: CASSPTGGVYGYTF.

V and J are TRBV6-5 and TRBJ1-5; D gene ambiguous. Germline CDR1 and CDR2: MNHEY and SVGAGI. The CDR3 contains 14 residues. V was clipped by 7 bases and J by 6 bases, with 16 bases between them. The chain's CDR3 is CASKSFSFTQPQHF. CDR3 DNA sequence: TGTGCCAGCAAATCGTTTAGCTTTACTCAGCCCCAGCATTTT.

V usage is TRBV9 and J usage is TRBJ1-1; maybe TRBD1 (5 bases). Germline V CDR1 and CDR2: SGDLS, YYNGEE. The V end lost 4 bases, the J end lost 7 bases, and 14 bases lay between the germline ends. There are 13 residues in the CDR3. CDR3 sequence (DNA): TGTGCCAGCAGCCCGGCAGGGTCCGTTGAAGCTTTCTTT. Protein sequence: CASSPAGSVEAFF.

This sequence joins TRBV5-1 and TRBJ2-7; a possible D gene is TRBD2 (6 bases). The CDR3 spans 13 residues. Deletions cut 4 bases from V and 5 bases from J, with 13 bases between. Germline V CDR1 and CDR2: SGHRS, YFSETQ. CDR3 loop: CASSLQGGDEQYV. The DNA for the CDR3 is TGCGCCAGCAGCCTTCAGGGAGGAGACGAGCAGTACGTC.

The CDR3 DNA reads as TGTGCCAGCAGCCTACAGGGAGCTGGCTACACCTTC. Its protein product is CASSLQGAGYTF. The genes are TRBV28 and TRBJ1-2, with a weak D call TRBD1 (6 bases). V was clipped by 6 bases and J by 7 bases, with 12 bases between them. CDR3 length: 12 residues. Germline CDR1 and CDR2: MDHEN and SYDVKM.

This chain connects TRBV10-3 to TRBJ1-3, with TRBD1 matching over 10 bases. This CDR3 comprises 18 residues. V gave up 11 bases and J gave up 0 bases; unmatched junction bases: 16. The germline V gene encodes CDR1 ENHRY and CDR2 SYGVKD. CDR3 sequence reads: CAVTGRQGASLSGNTIYF. The DNA of the CDR3 is TGTGCCGTCACGGGACGACAGGGGGCTTCTCTCTCTGGAAACACCATATATTTT.

The chain is built from TRBV7-9 and TRBJ2-1, with 11 nucleotides matching TRBD2. The CDR3 covers 17 residues. J was trimmed by 7 bases and V by 5 bases; bases with no gene match: 13. CDR1 is SEHNR, CDR2 FQNEAQ, per germline (reference sequence). The CDR3 sequence: CASSPIAGGPGVNEQFF. Written as DNA, the CDR3 is TGTGCCAGCAGCCCCATAGCGGGAGGGCCTGGGGTGAATGAGCAGTTCTTC.

This clone was seen only once. The chain uses TRBV2 and TRBJ1-6; D is possibly TRBD1 (5 bases). The CDR3 is made up of 14 amino acids. V was shortened by 6 bases and J by 6 bases, with 12 bases between the two germline ends. Germline CDR1 is SNHLY and CDR2 is FYNNEI. The CDR3: CASRTGGSNSPLHF. CDR3 nucleotides: TGTGCCAGCAGAACGGGGGGGAGTAATTCACCCCTCCACTTT.

The J gene is TRBJ2-5, the V gene TRBV27, with 7 bases aligning to TRBD1. J lost 5 bases, V lost 5 bases, and 11 bases had no gene match. The CDR3 consists of 15 residues. The V gene's germline CDR1 is MNHEY and CDR2 SMNVEV (reference sequence). The CDR3 nucleotides are TGTGCCAGCAGTCCCAGGATGACAGGGTTGGAGACCCAGTACTTC. It codes for CASSPRMTGLETQYF.

The gene calls are TRBV7-8 and TRBJ1-6, with TRBD1 as a possible D gene (5 bases). V was pared by 5 bases and J by 8 bases, with 13 bases between. The CDR3 is 14 residues long. Germline CDR1 reads SGHVS; CDR2 reads FQNEAQ. This CDR3 reads CASSPREGYSPLHF. The CDR3, as DNA: TGTGCCAGCAGCCCCAGGGAGGGATATTCACCCCTCCACTTT.

The chain uses TRBV4-1 and TRBJ1-3, with TRBD1 matching 7 bases. The CDR3 length is 19 residues. Germline CDR1 MGHRA, CDR2 YSYEKL. V dropped 4 bases and J dropped 0; count of bases not matched to a gene: 15. The CDR3 here is CASSLADGGGPLSGNTIYF. The CDR3 nucleotides are TGCGCCAGCAGCCTAGCGGACGGAGGGGGCCCTCTCTCTGGAAACACCATATATTTT.

This clone appeared once. V gene TRBV30 combines with J gene TRBJ1-2, with 7 bases lining up with TRBD1. V gave up 7 bases and J gave up 3 bases; unmatched junction bases: 5. Germline V gene sequence: CDR1 GTSNPN, CDR2 SVGIG (reference sequence). The CDR3 has 12 residues. CDR3 DNA sequence: TGTGCCTACACAGGGGTCTACTATGGCTACACCTTC. Amino acid sequence: CAYTGVYYGYTF.

The CDR3 sequence: CASRTSGRVYNEQFF. Written as DNA, the CDR3 is TGTGCCAGCAGGACTAGCGGGAGGGTATACAATGAGCAGTTCTTC. This chain joins TRBV27 and TRBJ2-1; 14 positions agree with TRBD2. The CDR3 is made up of 15 amino acids. CDR1 and CDR2 from the germline V gene are MNHEY and SMNVEV (reference sequence). V lost 6 bases, J lost 4 bases, and 2 bases stayed unmatched.

The chain uses TRBV4-2 and TRBJ1-1, with D unresolved. Trimming left V 1 base short and J 2 bases short, with 5 bases between. Looked up from germline, CDR1 is LGHNA and CDR2 is YNFKEQ. The CDR3 is 13 amino acids. Here the CDR3 reads CASSQASNTEAFF. The DNA of the CDR3 is TGTGCCAGCAGCCAAGCGTCCAACACTGAAGCTTTCTTT.

CDR3 DNA sequence: TGTGCTAGTGGTTTCCCCGCAACCAGCTATGGCTACACCTTC. Protein sequence: CASGFPATSYGYTF. The V gene is TRBV12-5, the J gene TRBJ1-2; D gene uncertain. The CDR3 loop spans 14 amino acids. Trimming pared 3 bases from V and 4 bases from J, leaving 12 bases between. CDR1 is LGHNT, CDR2 FRNRAP, per germline. Together with reference TRBV12-5 and TRBJ1-2, the CDR3 gives the full variable domain: DARVTQTPRHKVTEMGQEVTMRCQPILGHNTVFWYRQTMMQGLELLAYFRNRAPLDDSGMPKDRFSAEMPDATLATLKIQPSEPRDSAVYFCASGFPATSYGYTFGSGTRLTVV.